One and the same sample provided the 4 T cell receptor beta chains below, sequenced in a study of T cell clonality in common variable immunodeficiency. Libraries were prepared by immunoSEQ multiplex PCR; TCRdb keeps only in-frame clonotypes and omits some of them. The sample yields fewer than 55,000 clones, without any singletons. The sequencing input was peripheral blood mononuclear cells. The receptors here all came from a person aged 18-70 years in good health.

In its sample, this clone was seen many times. The read comes to an end 3 residues before the CDR3 does, leaving the germline J gene to fill in the end. The chain joins TRBV6-1 to TRBJ2-3; D is uncertain. The CDR3 is 15 residues long. Germline V CDR1 and CDR2: MNHNS, SASEGT. The V end was cut by 2 bases, the J end by 2 bases, with 11 bases between. The CDR3 reads CASSESDRPTDTQYF. The sequenced part of the CDR3 DNA is TGTGCCAGCAGTGAAAGCGACCGCCCCACAGATACG.

This clone was seen many times. The DNA ends 3 residues before the CDR3 does, and the rest of the CDR3 is filled in from the germline J gene. The chain joins TRBV19 to TRBJ2-7; TRBD2 agrees at 11 bases. V lost 5 bases to trimming and J lost 2 bases; unmatched junction nucleotides: 5. Germline V lookup: CDR1 LNHDA, CDR2 SQIVND (reference sequence). CDR3 length equals 15 residues. The CDR3 spells CASSSRLAGPYEQYF. The part of the CDR3 DNA that was read is TGTGCCAGTAGTTCCCGACTAGCGGGACCCTACGAG. Full variable domain (outside the CDR3, taken from reference TRBV19 and TRBJ2-7): DGGITQSPKYLFRKEGQNVTLSCEQNLNHDAMYWYRQDPGQGLRLIYYSQIVNDFQKGDIAEGYSVSREKKESFPLTVTSAQKNPTAFYLCASSSRLAGPYEQYFGPGTRLTVT.

This clone was recorded many times. The read ends 3 residues shy of where the CDR3 ends; the end is completed using the germline J gene. The chain recombines TRBV7-3 with TRBJ2-3; unclear D gene. Trimming pared 3 bases from V and 5 bases from J, leaving 3 bases between. CDR3 length: 11 amino acids. CDR1 and CDR2 (germline): SGHTA, FQGTGA. CDR3 amino acids: CASSFGDTQYF. CDR3 bases read: TGTGCCAGCAGCTTCGGAGATACG.

This clone was picked up a small number of times. The CDR3 extends 3 residues past the end of the read, so its final part is completed from the germline J gene. J is TRBJ1-6 and V is TRBV19, with D perhaps TRBD1 (6 bases). V gave up 7 bases and J gave up 6 bases, with 19 bases separating them. The germline V gene encodes CDR1 LNHDA and CDR2 SQIVND (reference sequence). The CDR3 is made up of 16 amino acids. The sequenced part of the CDR3 DNA is TGTGCCAGTAATACTCGGTGGACAGCCCCTAATTCACCC. As protein: CASNTRWTAPNSP. The whole CDR3 sequence reads CASNTRWTAPNSPLHF.